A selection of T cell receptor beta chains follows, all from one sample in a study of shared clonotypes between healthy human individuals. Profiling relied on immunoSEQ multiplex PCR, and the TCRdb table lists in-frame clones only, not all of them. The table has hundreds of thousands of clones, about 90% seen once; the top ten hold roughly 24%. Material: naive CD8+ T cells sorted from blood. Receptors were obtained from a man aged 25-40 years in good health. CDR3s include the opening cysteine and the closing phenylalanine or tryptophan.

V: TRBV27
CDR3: CASSSHSAYEQYF

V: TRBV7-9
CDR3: CASSSSSSGEQYF

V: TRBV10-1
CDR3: CASSESGRVSTDTQYF

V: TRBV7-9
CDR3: CASSRDAARETGNTIYF

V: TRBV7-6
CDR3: CASSSEGGGWYEQYF

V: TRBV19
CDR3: CARHYGPLRGYTF

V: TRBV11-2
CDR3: CASSPDMGGNEQFF

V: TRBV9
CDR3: CAIDDSFSYEQYF

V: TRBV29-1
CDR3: CSVQATFEKLFF

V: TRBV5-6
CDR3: CASSFGTGSLEKLFF

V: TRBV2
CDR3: CASRWGSYGYTF

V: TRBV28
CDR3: CASSFGQGAGQPQHF

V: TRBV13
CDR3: CASSLGLGDTEAFF

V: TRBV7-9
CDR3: CASSLVSRGSYEQYF

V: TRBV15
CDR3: CATSREPHVEQFF

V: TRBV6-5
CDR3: CASSPHWEDETQYF

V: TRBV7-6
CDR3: CASSLFGEGNEKLFF

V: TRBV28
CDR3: CASSLTASGTYNEQFF

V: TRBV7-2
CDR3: CASSFAGTHQNTDTQYF

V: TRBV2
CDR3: CASSGQGSHEQYF

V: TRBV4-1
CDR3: CASSHAGEYEQYF

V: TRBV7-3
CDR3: CASSNPGLEGGELFF

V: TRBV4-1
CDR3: CASSQEGAAKQPQHF

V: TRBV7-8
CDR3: CASSPHQGRSSYEQYF

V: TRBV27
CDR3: CASSKQGLNYEQYF

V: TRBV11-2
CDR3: CASSLGAQGHGTEAFF

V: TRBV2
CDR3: CASSPRDRNTEAFF

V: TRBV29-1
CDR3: CSVVSLTMNTDTQYF

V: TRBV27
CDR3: CASSLTPPSGSFTGELFF